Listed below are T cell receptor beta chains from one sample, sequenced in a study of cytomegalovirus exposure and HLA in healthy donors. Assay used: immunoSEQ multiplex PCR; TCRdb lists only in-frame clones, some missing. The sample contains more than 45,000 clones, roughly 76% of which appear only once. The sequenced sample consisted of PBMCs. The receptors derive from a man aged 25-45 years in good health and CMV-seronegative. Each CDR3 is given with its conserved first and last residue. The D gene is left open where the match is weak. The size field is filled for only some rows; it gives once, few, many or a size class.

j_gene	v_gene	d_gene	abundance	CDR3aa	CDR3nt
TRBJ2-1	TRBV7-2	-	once	CASSLVGVSNEQFF	TGTGCCAGCAGCTTAGTCGGGGTTAGCAATGAGCAGTTCTTC
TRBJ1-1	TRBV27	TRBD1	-	CASSSGRGTEAFF	TGTGCCAGCAGTTCGGGCAGGGGGACTGAAGCTTTCTTT
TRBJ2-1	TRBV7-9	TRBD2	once	CASNLAGGFMNEQFF	TGTGCCAGCAACTTAGCGGGAGGGTTTATGAATGAGCAGTTCTTC
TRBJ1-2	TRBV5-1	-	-	CASSLGAGANYGYTF	TGCGCCAGCAGCTTGGGGGCAGGGGCTAACTATGGCTACACCTTC
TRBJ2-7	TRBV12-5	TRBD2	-	CASGLGRLAGAHLYEQYF	TGTGCTAGTGGTTTGGGCAGACTAGCGGGAGCCCACCTCTACGAGCAGTACTTC
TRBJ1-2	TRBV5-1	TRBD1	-	CASSLVFDHRQGLGGYTF	TGCGCCAGCAGCTTGGTTTTCGACCATAGACAGGGTTTAGGTGGCTACACCTTC
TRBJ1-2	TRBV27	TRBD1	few	CASSFVGQGQGKPNYGYTF	TGTGCCAGCAGTTTCGTGGGACAGGGACAAGGGAAACCTAACTATGGCTACACCTTC
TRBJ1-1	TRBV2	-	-	CASNNKGVNTEAFF	TGTGCCAGCAATAACAAAGGGGTGAACACTGAAGCTTTCTTT
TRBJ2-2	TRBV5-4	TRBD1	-	CASSLQQGAVGELFF	TGTGCCAGCAGCTTGCAACAGGGGGCTGTCGGGGAGCTGTTTTTT
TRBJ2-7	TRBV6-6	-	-	CASSRGHSYEQYF	TGTGCCAGCAGTCGAGGACATTCCTACGAGCAGTACTTC
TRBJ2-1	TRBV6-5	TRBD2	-	CASGTSGVSYNEQFF	TGTGCCAGCGGAACGAGCGGGGTCTCCTACAATGAGCAGTTCTTC
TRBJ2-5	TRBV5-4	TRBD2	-	CASSLVLAGQETQYF	TGTGCCAGCAGCTTGGTACTAGCGGGGCAAGAGACCCAGTACTTC
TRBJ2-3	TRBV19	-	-	CASSISGESTDTQYF	TGTGCCAGTAGTATCTCTGGGGAGAGCACAGATACGCAGTATTTT
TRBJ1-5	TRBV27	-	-	CASSLGGSNQPQHF	TGTGCCAGCAGCCTCGGGGGAAGCAATCAGCCCCAGCATTTT
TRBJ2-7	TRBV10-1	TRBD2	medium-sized	CASSEFGGRGMNEQYF	TGCGCCAGCAGTGAGTTTGGCGGGAGAGGGATGAACGAGCAGTACTTC
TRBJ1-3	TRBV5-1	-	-	CASSRSRGRGSGNTIYF	TGCGCCAGCAGCCGGTCGCGCGGCAGGGGCTCTGGAAACACCATATATTTT